One sample yielded the 9 T cell receptor beta chains listed below, sequenced in a study of shared clonotypes between healthy human individuals. Some clones are missing from TCRdb's copy, which holds only in-frame ones; the method was immunoSEQ multiplex PCR. The data hold around 580,000 clones, with about 98% observed a single time. CD8 cells classed as naive were CD45RO-negative and positively selected for CCR7, excluding terminally differentiated effector memory CD45RA+ cells. Sequencing used naive CD8+ T cells sorted from blood. Every receptor here comes from a man aged 25 to 45 in good health.

The rearrangement joins TRBV5-4 to TRBJ2-5; D remains ambiguous. Germline V lookup: CDR1 SGHNT, CDR2 YYREEE (reference sequence). This CDR3 region has 12 residues. The V gene lost 6 bases and the J gene lost 3 bases, with 9 bases spanning the gap. The CDR3 sequence is CASIGPEETQYF. The CDR3 DNA reads TGTGCCAGCATCGGCCCTGAAGAGACCCAGTACTTC.

The chain couples TRBV7-9 to TRBJ2-1, with 11 positions matching TRBD2. The germline gives CDR1 SEHNR, CDR2 FQNEAQ (reference sequence). The CDR3 is made up of 15 amino acids. The J segment lost 7 bases and the V segment lost 7 bases, leaving 9 bases of the junction unmatched. The CDR3 reads CASNPPTSGSNEQFF. CDR3 in DNA: TGTGCCAGCAACCCCCCAACTAGCGGGAGTAATGAGCAGTTCTTC.

This chain joins TRBV27 and TRBJ2-7, with D unresolved. CDR1 and CDR2 from the germline V gene are MNHEY and SMNVEV (reference sequence). The V end was cut by 6 bases, the J end by 3 bases, with 15 bases between. This CDR3 region has 14 residues. This chain's CDR3 is CASSPTGPHYEQYF. The CDR3 region has the DNA TGTGCCAGCAGCCCCACGGGCCCACACTACGAGCAGTACTTC.

The rearrangement joins TRBV9 to TRBJ2-1; D is unresolved. CDR3 length: 13 residues. V lost 4 bases and J lost 5, with 10 bases in between. Germline-derived CDR1 and CDR2 are SGDLS and YYNGEE. The CDR3 DNA sequence: TGTGCCAGCAGCCTCCCTGGACACAATGAGCAGTTCTTC. It is translated as CASSLPGHNEQFF.

The chain combines TRBV5-4 with TRBJ2-3; possible D gene TRBD1, 5 bases. The CDR3 has 17 residues. Germline V gives CDR1 SGHNT, CDR2 YYREEE (reference sequence). Trimming took 4 bases from V and 1 from J, leaving 19 bases between them. The CDR3 nucleotides read TGTGCCAGCAGCCCCCCGTTCAGGGAAGGGGGCACAGATACGCAGTATTTT. The encoded protein is CASSPPFREGGTDTQYF.

This sequence joins TRBV15 and TRBJ2-5; 7 bases are shared with TRBD2. This CDR3 is built from 16 residues. Germline-derived CDR1 and CDR2 are LNHNV and YYDKDF (reference sequence). V was pared by 0 bases and J by 5 bases, with 9 bases of the junction left unmatched. The CDR3, as DNA: TGTGCCACCAGCAGAGATGGGCGGGAGCCGACGGAGACCCAGTACTTC. It is translated as CATSRDGREPTETQYF.

The CDR3 region has the DNA TGTGCCAGCAGCTTAACGGCAGCCTGGCACTATGGCTACACCTTC. This translates into CASSLTAAWHYGYTF. The chain employs TRBV7-9 and TRBJ1-2; unclear D gene. V lost 2 bases to trimming and J lost 3 bases, with 13 bases between them. The CDR3 length is 15 residues. Germline assignment: CDR1 SEHNR and CDR2 FQNEAQ (reference sequence). The full variable domain, rest sourced from reference TRBV7-9 and TRBJ1-2, is DTGVSQNPRHKITKRGQNVTFRCDPISEHNRLYWYRQTLGQGPEFLTYFQNEAQLEKSRLLSDRFSAERPKGSFSTLEIQRTEQGDSAMYLCASSLTAAWHYGYTFGSGTRLTVV.

In regard to this clone: One end of the junction varies from germline; a read error may be responsible. The chain links TRBV7-9 to TRBJ1-2; perhaps TRBD1 as D (5 bases). CDR1 SEHNR and CDR2 FQNEAQ come from the germline V gene (reference sequence). This CDR3 has 14 amino acids. CDR3 amino acids: CASSPGDAIGAWFF. CDR3 sequence (DNA): TGTGCCAGCAGCCCGGGGGACGCGATAGGGGCGTGGTTTTTC.

This chain links TRBV5-1 with TRBJ2-7; tentative D call: TRBD1 (6 bases). In germline, CDR1 is SGHRS, CDR2 YFSETQ. Trimming shortened V by 4 bases and J by 2 bases, and 16 bases separated the two germline ends. The CDR3 has 15 residues. CDR3 bases: TGCGCCAGCAGCCCGGGGACACCGGGACCCTACGAGCAGTACTTC. Translating gives CASSPGTPGPYEQYF. Complete variable domain (other parts from reference TRBV5-1 and TRBJ2-7): KAGVTQTPRYLIKTRGQQVTLSCSPISGHRSVSWYQQTPGQGLQFLFEYFSETQRNKGNFPGRFSGRQFSNSRSEMNVSTLELGDSALYLCASSPGTPGPYEQYFGPGTRLTVT.